The T cell receptor beta chain under discussion was sequenced for a study of identifying expanded T cells in peripheral blood. Generated by immunoSEQ multiplex PCR, the TCRdb table keeps only in-frame clones and is missing some. The repertoire holds tens of thousands of clones, with about 85% as singletons. The V and J ends lost 6 bases and 8 bases respectively, with 14 bases between them. This CDR3 region has 13 residues. Per the germline V gene, CDR1 is MNHEY and CDR2 is SVGAGI. The receptor was isolated from a person aged 18 to 75 in good health. The specimen sequenced was blood. The chain carries TRBV6-5 and TRBJ2-1, with D unresolved. CDR3 coding DNA: TGTGCCAGCAGCCGGTTCATTTACGATGAGCAGTTCTTC. The encoded protein is CASSRFIYDEQFF.